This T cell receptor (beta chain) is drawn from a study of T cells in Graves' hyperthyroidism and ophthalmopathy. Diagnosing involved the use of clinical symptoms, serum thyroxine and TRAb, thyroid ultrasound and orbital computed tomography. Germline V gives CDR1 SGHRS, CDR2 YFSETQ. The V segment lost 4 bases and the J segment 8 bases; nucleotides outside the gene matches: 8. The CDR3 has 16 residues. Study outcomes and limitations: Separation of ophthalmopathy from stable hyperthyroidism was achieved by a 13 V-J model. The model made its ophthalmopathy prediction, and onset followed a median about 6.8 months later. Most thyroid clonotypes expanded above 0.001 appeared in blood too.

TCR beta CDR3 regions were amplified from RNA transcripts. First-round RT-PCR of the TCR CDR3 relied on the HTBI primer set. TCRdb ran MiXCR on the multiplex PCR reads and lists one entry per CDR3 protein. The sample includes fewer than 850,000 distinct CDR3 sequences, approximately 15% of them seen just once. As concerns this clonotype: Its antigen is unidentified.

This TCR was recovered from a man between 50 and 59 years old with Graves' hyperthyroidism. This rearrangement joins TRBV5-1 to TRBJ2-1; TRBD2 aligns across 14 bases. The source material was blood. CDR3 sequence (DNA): TGCGCCAGCAGCGCGGGGACTAGCGGGAGTCTCTATGAGCAGTTCTTC. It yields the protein CASSAGTSGSLYEQFF.